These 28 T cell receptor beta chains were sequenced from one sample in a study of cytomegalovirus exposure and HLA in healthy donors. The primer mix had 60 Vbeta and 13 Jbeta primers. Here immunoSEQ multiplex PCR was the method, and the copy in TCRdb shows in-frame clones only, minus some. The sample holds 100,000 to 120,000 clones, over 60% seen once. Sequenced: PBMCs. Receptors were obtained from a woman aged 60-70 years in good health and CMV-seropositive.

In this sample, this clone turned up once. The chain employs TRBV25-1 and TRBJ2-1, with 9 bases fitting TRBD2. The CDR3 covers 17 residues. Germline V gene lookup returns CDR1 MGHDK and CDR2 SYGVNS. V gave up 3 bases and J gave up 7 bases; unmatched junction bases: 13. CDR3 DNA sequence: TGTGCCAGCAGTGAGGGACTAGCCGTTAACAACTGGAATGAGCAGTTCTTC. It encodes CASSEGLAVNNWNEQFF.

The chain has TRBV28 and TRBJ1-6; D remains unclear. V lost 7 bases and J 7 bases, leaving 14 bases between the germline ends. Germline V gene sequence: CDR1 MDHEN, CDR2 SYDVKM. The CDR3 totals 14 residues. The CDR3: CASTSDGNNSPLHF. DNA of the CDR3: TGTGCCAGCACCTCGGACGGGAACAATTCACCCCTCCACTTT.

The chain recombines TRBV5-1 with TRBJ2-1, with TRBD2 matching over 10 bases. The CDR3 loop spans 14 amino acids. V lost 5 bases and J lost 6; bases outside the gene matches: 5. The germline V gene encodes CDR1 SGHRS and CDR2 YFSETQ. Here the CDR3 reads CASSGLAGVNEQFF. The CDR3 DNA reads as TGCGCCAGCAGTGGGCTAGCGGGAGTCAATGAGCAGTTCTTC.

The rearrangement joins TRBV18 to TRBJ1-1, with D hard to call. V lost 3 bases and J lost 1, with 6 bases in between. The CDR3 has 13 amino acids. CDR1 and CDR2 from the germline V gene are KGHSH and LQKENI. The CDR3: CASSPLENTEAFF. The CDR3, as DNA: TGTGCCAGCTCACCGTTAGAGAACACTGAAGCTTTCTTT.

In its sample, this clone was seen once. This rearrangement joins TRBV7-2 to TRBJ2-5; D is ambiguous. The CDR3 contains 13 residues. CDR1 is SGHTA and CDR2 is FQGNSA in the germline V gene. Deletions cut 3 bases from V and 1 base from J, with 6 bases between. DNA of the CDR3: TGTGCCAGCAGCTTCTCCGGCCAAGAGACCCAGTACTTC. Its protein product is CASSFSGQETQYF.

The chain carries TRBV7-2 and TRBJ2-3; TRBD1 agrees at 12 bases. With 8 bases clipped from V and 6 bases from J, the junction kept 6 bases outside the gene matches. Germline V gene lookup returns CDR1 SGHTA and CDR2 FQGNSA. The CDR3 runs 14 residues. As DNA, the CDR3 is TGTGCCAGCTCGGGACAGGGGGCATCGGATACGCAGTATTTT. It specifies CASSGQGASDTQYF. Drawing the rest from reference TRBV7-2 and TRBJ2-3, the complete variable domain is GAGVSQSPSNKVTEKGKDVELRCDPISGHTALYWYRQSLGQGLEFLIYFQGNSAPDKSGLPSDRFSAERTGGSVSTLTIQRTQQEDSAVYLCASSGQGASDTQYFGPGTRLTVL.

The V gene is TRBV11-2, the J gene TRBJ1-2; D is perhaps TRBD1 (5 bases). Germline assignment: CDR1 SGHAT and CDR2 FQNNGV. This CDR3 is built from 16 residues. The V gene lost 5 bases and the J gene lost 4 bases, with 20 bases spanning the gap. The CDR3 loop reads CASSPSGQGSFYGYTF. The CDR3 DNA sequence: TGTGCCAGCAGCCCCTCGGGCCAGGGATCTTTCTATGGCTACACCTTC. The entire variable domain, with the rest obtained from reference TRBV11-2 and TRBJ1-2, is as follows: EAGVAQSPRYKIIEKRQSVAFWCNPISGHATLYWYQQILGQGPKLLIQFQNNGVVDDSQLPKDRFSAERLKGVDSTLKIQPAKLEDSAVYLCASSPSGQGSFYGYTFGSGTRLTVV.

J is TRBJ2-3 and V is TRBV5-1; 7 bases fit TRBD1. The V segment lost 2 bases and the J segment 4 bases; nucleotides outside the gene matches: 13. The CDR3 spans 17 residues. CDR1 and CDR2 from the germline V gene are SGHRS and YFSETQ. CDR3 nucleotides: TGCGCCAGCAGCTTAAGGGAGACAGGGAGTCTCGCAGATACGCAGTATTTT. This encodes CASSLRETGSLADTQYF.

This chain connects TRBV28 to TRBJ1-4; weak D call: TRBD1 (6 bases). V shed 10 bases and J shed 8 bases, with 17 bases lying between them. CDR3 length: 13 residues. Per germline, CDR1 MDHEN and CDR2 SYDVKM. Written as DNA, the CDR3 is TGTGCCACAACAGGGAATCTTCCGGAAAAACTGTTTTTT. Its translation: CATTGNLPEKLFF.

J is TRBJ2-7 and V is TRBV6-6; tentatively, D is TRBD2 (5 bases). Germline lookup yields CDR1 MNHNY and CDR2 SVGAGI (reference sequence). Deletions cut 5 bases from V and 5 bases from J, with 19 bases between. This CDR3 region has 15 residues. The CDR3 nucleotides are TGTGCCAGCAGTCCGCACCGCGGGCCTGCGGACGAGCAGTACTTC. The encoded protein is CASSPHRGPADEQYF.

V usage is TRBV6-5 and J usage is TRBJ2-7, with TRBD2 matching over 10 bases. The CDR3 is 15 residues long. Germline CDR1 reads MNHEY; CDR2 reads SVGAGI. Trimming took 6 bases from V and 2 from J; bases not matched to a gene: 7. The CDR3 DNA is TGTGCCAGCAGACCCCTAGCGGGAGCACCCTACGAGCAGTACTTC. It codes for CASRPLAGAPYEQYF.

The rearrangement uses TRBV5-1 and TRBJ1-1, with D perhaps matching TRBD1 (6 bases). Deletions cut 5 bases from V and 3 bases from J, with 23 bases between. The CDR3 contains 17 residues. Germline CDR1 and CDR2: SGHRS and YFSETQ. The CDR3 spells CASRWGLAGAGDTEAFF. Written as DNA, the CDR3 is TGCGCCAGCAGATGGGGGCTAGCGGGGGCAGGGGACACTGAAGCTTTCTTT.

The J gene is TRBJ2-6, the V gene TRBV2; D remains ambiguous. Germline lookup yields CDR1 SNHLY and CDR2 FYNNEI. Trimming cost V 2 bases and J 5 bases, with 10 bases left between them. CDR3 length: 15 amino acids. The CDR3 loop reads CASSERATWANVLTF. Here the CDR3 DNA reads TGTGCCAGCAGTGAACGTGCCACATGGGCCAACGTCCTGACTTTC.

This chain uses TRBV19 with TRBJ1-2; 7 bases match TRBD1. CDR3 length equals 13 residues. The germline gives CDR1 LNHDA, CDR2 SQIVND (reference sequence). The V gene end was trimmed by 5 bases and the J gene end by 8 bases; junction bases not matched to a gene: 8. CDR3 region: CASSQNRGQGYTF. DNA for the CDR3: TGTGCCAGTAGTCAAAACAGGGGCCAAGGCTACACCTTC.

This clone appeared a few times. The CDR3 DNA is TGTGCCAGCAGCCGATTACGGAGCAATCAGCCCCAGCATTTT. It specifies CASSRLRSNQPQHF. The gene calls are TRBV6-5 and TRBJ1-5; D gene uncertain. V was cut by 6 bases and J by 1 base, with 10 bases left in between. The V gene's germline CDR1 is MNHEY and CDR2 SVGAGI. The CDR3 length is 14 residues.

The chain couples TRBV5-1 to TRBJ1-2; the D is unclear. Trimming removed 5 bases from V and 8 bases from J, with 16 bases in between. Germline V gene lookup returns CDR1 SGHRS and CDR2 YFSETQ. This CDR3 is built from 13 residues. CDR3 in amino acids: CASRDPGYEGYTF. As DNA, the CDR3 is TGCGCCAGCAGGGATCCGGGGTATGAGGGCTACACCTTC.

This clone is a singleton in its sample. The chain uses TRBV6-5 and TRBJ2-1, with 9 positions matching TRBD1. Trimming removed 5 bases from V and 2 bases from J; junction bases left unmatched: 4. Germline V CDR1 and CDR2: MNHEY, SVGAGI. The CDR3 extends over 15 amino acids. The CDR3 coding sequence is TGTGCCAGCAGTCTCGGACAGGGGACCTACAATGAGCAGTTCTTC. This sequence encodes CASSLGQGTYNEQFF.

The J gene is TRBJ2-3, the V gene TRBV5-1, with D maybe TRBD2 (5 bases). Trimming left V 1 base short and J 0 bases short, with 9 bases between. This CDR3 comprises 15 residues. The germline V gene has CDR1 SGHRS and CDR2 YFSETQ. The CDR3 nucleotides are TGCGCCAGCAGCTTGCGGGAAGGTAGCACAGATACGCAGTATTTT. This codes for CASSLREGSTDTQYF.

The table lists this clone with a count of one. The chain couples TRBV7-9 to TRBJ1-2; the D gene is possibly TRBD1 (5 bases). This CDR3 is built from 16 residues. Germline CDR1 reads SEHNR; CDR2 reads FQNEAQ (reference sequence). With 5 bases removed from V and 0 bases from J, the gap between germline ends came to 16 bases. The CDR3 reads CASSHPRDLSNYGYTF. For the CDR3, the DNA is TGTGCCAGCAGCCACCCGCGGGACTTGTCTAACTATGGCTACACCTTC.

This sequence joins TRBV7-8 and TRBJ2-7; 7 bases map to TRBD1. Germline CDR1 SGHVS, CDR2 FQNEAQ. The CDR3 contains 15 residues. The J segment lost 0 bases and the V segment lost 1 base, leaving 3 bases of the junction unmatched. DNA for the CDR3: TGTGCCAGCAGCTTAGTTGAGGGGGCCTCCTACGAGCAGTACTTC. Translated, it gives CASSLVEGASYEQYF.

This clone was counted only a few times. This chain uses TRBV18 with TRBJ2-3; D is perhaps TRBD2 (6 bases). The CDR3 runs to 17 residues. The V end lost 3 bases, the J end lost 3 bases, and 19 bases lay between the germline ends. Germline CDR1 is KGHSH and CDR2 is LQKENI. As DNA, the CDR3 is TGTGCCAGCTCACCGCGGGACGGGAGTCAGGGTACAGATACGCAGTATTTT. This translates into CASSPRDGSQGTDTQYF.

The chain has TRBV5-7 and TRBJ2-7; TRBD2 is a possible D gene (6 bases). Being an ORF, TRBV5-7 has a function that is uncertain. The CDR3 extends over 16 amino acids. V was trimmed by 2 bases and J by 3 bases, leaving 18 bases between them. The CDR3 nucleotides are TGTGCCAGCAGCTTAATTTTAGCGGTGGCGATCTACGAGCAGTACTTC. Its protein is CASSLILAVAIYEQYF.

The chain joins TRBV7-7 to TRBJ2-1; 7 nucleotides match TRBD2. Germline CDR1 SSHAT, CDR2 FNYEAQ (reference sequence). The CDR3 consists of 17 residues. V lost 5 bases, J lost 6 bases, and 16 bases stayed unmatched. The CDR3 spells CASSPVASGPVGNEQFF. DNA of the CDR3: TGTGCCAGCAGCCCCGTGGCTAGCGGACCTGTTGGCAATGAGCAGTTCTTC.

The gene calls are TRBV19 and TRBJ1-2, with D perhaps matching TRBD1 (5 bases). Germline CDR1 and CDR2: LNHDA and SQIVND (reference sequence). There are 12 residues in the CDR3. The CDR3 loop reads CAFAGLHCGYTF. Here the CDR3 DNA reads TGTGCTTTCGCGGGGCTACATTGTGGCTACACCTTC.

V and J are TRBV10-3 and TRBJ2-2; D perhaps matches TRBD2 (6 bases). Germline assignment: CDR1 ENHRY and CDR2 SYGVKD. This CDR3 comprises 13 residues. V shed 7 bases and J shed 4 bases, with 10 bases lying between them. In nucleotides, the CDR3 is TGTGCCATCAAGACGGGGGTCACCGGGGAGCTGTTTTTT. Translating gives CAIKTGVTGELFF.

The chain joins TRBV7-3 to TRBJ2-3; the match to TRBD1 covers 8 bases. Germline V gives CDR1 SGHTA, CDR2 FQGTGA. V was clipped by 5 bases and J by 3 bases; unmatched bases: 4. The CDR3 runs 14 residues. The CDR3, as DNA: TGTGCCAGCAGCCAAGGACAGGGTACAGATACGCAGTATTTT. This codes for CASSQGQGTDTQYF.

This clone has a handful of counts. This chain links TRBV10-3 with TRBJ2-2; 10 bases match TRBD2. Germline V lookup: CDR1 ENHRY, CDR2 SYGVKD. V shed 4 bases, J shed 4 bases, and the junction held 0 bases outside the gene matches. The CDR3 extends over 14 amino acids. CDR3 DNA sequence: TGTGCCATCAGTGGGACTAGCGGCACCGGGGAGCTGTTTTTT. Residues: CAISGTSGTGELFF.

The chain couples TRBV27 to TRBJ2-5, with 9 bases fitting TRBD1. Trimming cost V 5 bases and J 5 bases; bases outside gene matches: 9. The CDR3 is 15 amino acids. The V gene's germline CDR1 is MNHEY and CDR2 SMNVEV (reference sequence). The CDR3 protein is CASSLDRGRWETQYF. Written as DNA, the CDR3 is TGTGCCAGCAGTCTGGACAGGGGACGTTGGGAGACCCAGTACTTC.